These 30 T cell receptor beta chains were all obtained from the same sample, sequenced in a study of blood T cell repertoires in COVID-19. Measured with immunoSEQ multiplex PCR; TCRdb has only the in-frame clones, and not every one. The sample consists of some 110,000 clones, around four fifths of them appearing once. The sample taken for sequencing was peripheral blood. The receptors stem from a man between 25 and 39 years old with acute or convalescent COVID-19.

The table lists this clone with a count of one. The rearrangement joins TRBV3-1 (or the pseudogene TRBV3-2) to TRBJ2-5; possible D gene TRBD1, 6 bases. Trimming left V 4 bases short and J 2 bases short, with 14 bases between. Germline lookup yields CDR1 LGHDT and CDR2 YNNKEL (reference sequence). The CDR3 is 15 residues long. The CDR3 nucleotides read TGTGCCAGCAGCCGGGACATCGGGAAGCAAGAGACCCAGTACTTC. Translation gives CASSRDIGKQETQYF.

The genes are TRBV7-6 and TRBJ2-2, with D maybe TRBD1 (5 bases). This CDR3 has 13 residues. Germline CDR1 reads SGHVS; CDR2 reads FNYEAQ. Trimming removed 3 bases from V and 7 bases from J, with 9 bases in between. In nucleotides, the CDR3 is TGTGCCAGCAGCTTTCTGGGGCGCGGGGAGCTGTTTTTT. It encodes CASSFLGRGELFF. The full variable domain, rest sourced from reference TRBV7-6 and TRBJ2-2, is GAGVSQSPRYKVTKRGQDVALRCDPISGHVSLYWYRQALGQGPEFLTYFNYEAQQDKSGLPNDRFSAERPEGSISTLTIQRTEQRDSAMYRCASSFLGRGELFFGEGSRLTVL.

This sequence joins TRBV5-5 and TRBJ2-7, with a tentative D call TRBD2 (6 bases). V lost 6 bases and J 3 bases, leaving 16 bases between the germline ends. Germline-derived CDR1 and CDR2 are SGHKS and YYEKEE (reference sequence). The CDR3 totals 14 residues. CDR3 residues: CASTRAGPNYEQYF. CDR3 nucleotides: TGTGCCAGCACCCGAGCGGGCCCAAACTACGAGCAGTACTTC.

V and J are TRBV2 and TRBJ1-2; TRBD1 is a possible D gene (5 bases). Trimming removed 0 bases at V and 5 bases at J, with 7 bases between. Germline assignment: CDR1 SNHLY and CDR2 FYNNEI. The CDR3 sequence is 13 residues long. This CDR3 reads CASSEAGGYGYTF. CDR3 nucleotides: TGTGCCAGCAGTGAAGCCGGGGGATATGGCTACACCTTC.

Here the CDR3 reads CASSPPGQEIYGYTF. The CDR3 DNA reads TGTGCCAGCAGCCCTCCGGGACAGGAGATCTATGGCTACACCTTC. This sequence joins TRBV7-9 and TRBJ1-2; 8 bases are shared with TRBD1. The CDR3 spans 15 residues. Germline CDR1 reads SEHNR; CDR2 reads FQNEAQ (reference sequence). V lost 5 bases and J lost 4; bases outside the gene matches: 9.

The rearrangement joins TRBV2 to TRBJ2-2; D possibly corresponds to TRBD2 (6 bases). V lost 2 bases to trimming and J lost 6 bases, with 19 bases between them. The CDR3 runs to 17 residues. CDR1 SNHLY and CDR2 FYNNEI come from the germline V gene. This CDR3 is CASSEYDAGSLSGELFF. The CDR3 nucleotides are TGTGCCAGCAGTGAATATGATGCGGGGTCCCTTTCCGGGGAGCTGTTTTTT.

Here the CDR3 DNA reads TGTGCCAGCAGTTCCCCAAGACGCCGGGAAAATCAGCCCCAGCATTTT. Amino acids: CASSSPRRRENQPQHF. V usage is TRBV6-2 or TRBV6-3 and J usage is TRBJ1-5; D unresolved. Germline CDR1 MNHEY, CDR2 SVGEGT. V was trimmed by 4 bases and J by 4 bases, leaving 17 bases between them. The CDR3 extends over 16 amino acids.

This CDR3 reads CASRGGSSYNEQFF. Written as DNA, the CDR3 is TGTGCCAGCAGAGGCGGGAGTTCGTACAATGAGCAGTTCTTC. V usage is TRBV14 and J usage is TRBJ2-1; 7 nucleotides match TRBD2. The CDR3 covers 14 residues. J gave up 4 bases and V 6 bases, and 6 bases lay outside the gene matches. CDR1 SGHDN and CDR2 FVKESK come from the germline V gene. Complete variable domain (other parts from reference TRBV14 and TRBJ2-1): EAGVTQFPSHSVIEKGQTVTLRCDPISGHDNLYWYRRVMGKEIKFLLHFVKESKQDESGMPNNRFLAERTGGTYSTLKVQPAELEDSGVYFCASRGGSSYNEQFFGPGTRLTVL.

The J gene is TRBJ1-2, the V gene TRBV3-1 (or the pseudogene TRBV3-2); 11 bases agree with TRBD1. Unmatched junction bases numbered 10, after V lost 4 bases and J lost 6 bases. Germline V gene sequence: CDR1 LGHDT, CDR2 YNNKEL (reference sequence). This CDR3 has 16 residues. CDR3 nucleotides: TGTGCCAGCAGCCCGGACCGGACAGGGGGCCGAAATGGCTACACCTTC. Its translation is CASSPDRTGGRNGYTF.

V usage is TRBV23-1 and J usage is TRBJ2-7; D is possibly TRBD1 (6 bases). TRBV23-1 counts as an open reading frame of uncertain function. V was pared by 7 bases and J by 0 bases, with 13 bases between. This CDR3 spans 14 amino acids. The CDR3 bases are TGCGCCAGCACCTCCGGGACATCCTCCTACGAGCAGTACTTC. It encodes CASTSGTSSYEQYF.

This clone was counted ten times or more. The rearrangement joins TRBV7-9 to TRBJ2-3; 11 positions match TRBD1. With V trimmed by 5 bases and J by 5 bases, 9 bases remained unmatched. CDR1 SEHNR and CDR2 FQNEAQ come from the germline V gene (reference sequence). CDR3 size: 16 residues. The chain's CDR3 is CASSHISGTGGDTQYF. The CDR3 DNA reads TGTGCCAGCAGCCACATATCCGGGACAGGGGGAGATACGCAGTATTTT.

The genes are TRBV4-1 and TRBJ1-1; the D gene is possibly TRBD1 (6 bases). Trimming took 3 bases from V and 5 from J, leaving 16 bases between them. This CDR3 has 15 amino acids. The germline V gene has CDR1 MGHRA and CDR2 YSYEKL. The CDR3 region is CASSHTRGLGTEAFF. The CDR3 DNA follows: TGCGCCAGCAGCCATACCAGGGGTTTGGGTACTGAAGCTTTCTTT.

The genes are TRBV6-5 and TRBJ1-2; 10 nucleotides align to TRBD1. V lost 0 bases to trimming and J lost 4 bases; unmatched junction nucleotides: 5. The CDR3 has 16 residues. The V gene's germline CDR1 is MNHEY and CDR2 SVGAGI. CDR3 amino acids: CASSYSAGTGAYGYTF. As DNA, the CDR3 is TGTGCCAGCAGTTACTCCGCCGGGACAGGGGCCTATGGCTACACCTTC.

V gene TRBV5-1 combines with J gene TRBJ2-2; 9 nucleotides match TRBD1. Unmatched junction bases numbered 4, after V lost 4 bases and J lost 3 bases. The length of the CDR3 is 15 residues. The germline V gene has CDR1 SGHRS and CDR2 YFSETQ. DNA for the CDR3: TGCGCCAGCAGCGGACGGACAGGGGACACCGGGGAGCTGTTTTTT. It translates to CASSGRTGDTGELFF.

V usage is TRBV3-1 (or the pseudogene TRBV3-2) and J usage is TRBJ2-2, with D hard to call. The germline V gene has CDR1 LGHDT and CDR2 YNNKEL (reference sequence). V shed 3 bases and J shed 3 bases, with 8 bases lying between them. CDR3 length equals 14 residues. This CDR3 is CASSHAGDTGELFF. In nucleotides, the CDR3 is TGTGCCAGCAGCCACGCCGGAGACACCGGGGAGCTGTTTTTT.

J is TRBJ2-1 and V is TRBV7-3; D not resolved. Looked up from germline, CDR1 is SGHTA and CDR2 is FQGTGA. V gave up 0 bases and J gave up 4 bases, with 4 bases separating them. This CDR3 has 13 amino acids. CDR3 bases: TGTGCCAGCAGCTTAACGAGGTACAATGAGCAGTTCTTC. Protein: CASSLTRYNEQFF. The variable domain in full, completed from reference TRBV7-3 and TRBJ2-1, reads GAGVSQTPSNKVTEKGKYVELRCDPISGHTALYWYRQSLGQGPEFLIYFQGTGAADDSGLPNDRFFAVRPEGSVSTLKIQRTERGDSAVYLCASSLTRYNEQFFGPGTRLTVL.

The chain carries TRBV6-6 and TRBJ2-7, with D possibly being TRBD1 (6 bases). CDR1 is MNHNY and CDR2 is SVGAGI in the germline V gene (reference sequence). Trimming pared 4 bases from V and 0 bases from J, leaving 10 bases between. CDR3 length: 14 residues. CDR3 amino acids: CASSWDTSSYEQYF. The CDR3 DNA is TGTGCCAGCAGTTGGGACACGAGCTCCTACGAGCAGTACTTC.

The chain has TRBV27 and TRBJ2-5, with TRBD2 matching 9 bases. The germline gives CDR1 MNHEY, CDR2 SMNVEV (reference sequence). This CDR3 spans 15 amino acids. The V and J ends lost 5 bases and 5 bases, in that order; junction bases with no gene match: 9. CDR3 region: CASSRGLALPETQYF. CDR3 nucleotide sequence: TGTGCCAGCAGTAGGGGACTAGCACTTCCCGAGACCCAGTACTTC.

This clone was detected only a few times. V usage is TRBV4-3 and J usage is TRBJ2-2; TRBD2 aligns across 11 bases. Trimming removed 0 bases from V and 5 bases from J; junction bases left unmatched: 8. The CDR3 runs 18 residues. CDR1 and CDR2 from the germline V gene are LGHNA and YSLEER. Here the CDR3 reads CASSQELAGAGGTGELFF. The CDR3 DNA reads as TGCGCCAGCAGCCAAGAACTAGCGGGGGCTGGGGGAACCGGGGAGCTGTTTTTT.

The chain uses TRBV27 and TRBJ1-5; D gene ambiguous. CDR3 length: 15 residues. Trimming pared 6 bases from V and 3 bases from J, leaving 15 bases between. Germline V gene sequence: CDR1 MNHEY, CDR2 SMNVEV (reference sequence). The CDR3 reads CASSPSGPLNQPQHF. CDR3 nucleotides: TGTGCCAGCAGCCCCTCAGGCCCGCTCAATCAGCCCCAGCATTTT.

The chain has TRBV6-2 or TRBV6-3 and TRBJ1-1; the match to TRBD1 covers 10 bases. In germline, CDR1 is MNHEY, CDR2 SVGEGT. The CDR3 is 17 residues long. V shed 5 bases and J 4 bases; nucleotides not matched to a gene: 13. CDR3 in DNA: TGTGCCAGCAGTAGACAGGGGGCGATTGCTTTCGGCACTGAAGCTTTCTTT. Translation: CASSRQGAIAFGTEAFF.

The chain links TRBV9 to TRBJ2-7, with D perhaps TRBD1 (5 bases). Trimming removed 3 bases from V and 4 bases from J, with 8 bases in between. This CDR3 region has 12 residues. CDR1 and CDR2 (germline): SGDLS, YYNGEE. The CDR3 protein is CASSERGYEQYF. In DNA form, the CDR3 reads TGTGCCAGCAGCGAAAGGGGTTACGAGCAGTACTTC.

The J gene is TRBJ1-6, the V gene TRBV7-2; D unresolved. V shed 1 base and J shed 7 bases, with 11 bases lying between them. CDR1 is SGHTA, CDR2 FQGNSA, per germline. The CDR3 runs to 15 residues. The CDR3 coding sequence is TGTGCCAGCAGCTTAGTGGGCAGATTGAATTCACCCCTCCACTTT. Protein sequence: CASSLVGRLNSPLHF.

This chain connects TRBV5-5 to TRBJ2-5, with 9 bases fitting TRBD1. CDR3 length: 15 amino acids. Germline V gene data show CDR1 as SGHKS and CDR2 as YYEKEE (reference sequence). With V trimmed by 6 bases and J by 2 bases, 8 bases remained unmatched. CDR3 in amino acids: CASNPGTGLQETQYF. In DNA, the CDR3 is TGTGCCAGCAACCCCGGGACAGGGTTACAAGAGACCCAGTACTTC.

The chain couples TRBV30 to TRBJ2-2, with 7 nucleotides matching TRBD2. The germline V gene encodes CDR1 GTSNPN and CDR2 SVGIG (reference sequence). This CDR3 comprises 15 residues. J lost 4 bases, V lost 0 bases, and 5 bases had no gene match. The chain's CDR3 is CAWSVPAGFTGELFF. In nucleotides, the CDR3 is TGTGCCTGGAGTGTACCAGCGGGATTCACCGGGGAGCTGTTTTTT.

This clone has more than one count but fewer than ten. The chain has TRBV12-5 and TRBJ1-5; D might be TRBD1 (5 bases). CDR1 is LGHNT, CDR2 FRNRAP, per germline. CDR3 length: 14 residues. Trimming pared 6 bases from V and 4 bases from J, leaving 13 bases between. The CDR3 DNA is TGTGCTAGTGGGGGGCCGGCAGGGAATCAGCCCCAGCATTTT. Its translation: CASGGPAGNQPQHF. Variable domain in full (rest from reference TRBV12-5 and TRBJ1-5): DARVTQTPRHKVTEMGQEVTMRCQPILGHNTVFWYRQTMMQGLELLAYFRNRAPLDDSGMPKDRFSAEMPDATLATLKIQPSEPRDSAVYFCASGGPAGNQPQHFGDGTRLSIL.

The rearrangement joins TRBV19 to TRBJ1-2; TRBD1 might be the D (6 bases). V lost 5 bases and J lost 1, with 17 bases in between. Germline V lookup: CDR1 LNHDA, CDR2 SQIVND (reference sequence). CDR3 length: 16 amino acids. The CDR3 nucleotides are TGTGCCAGTAGTGGCCGAAATACAGGGTATAACTATGGCTACACCTTC. This gives the protein CASSGRNTGYNYGYTF.

V and J are TRBV29-1 and TRBJ2-7; D possibly corresponds to TRBD2 (8 bases). CDR3 size: 12 residues. V dropped 7 bases and J dropped 3 bases, with 13 bases sitting between them. Germline V lookup: CDR1 SQVTM, CDR2 ANQGSEA. The CDR3 bases are TGCAGCGCGGGAGGGGGCATCTACGAGCAGTACTTC. This encodes CSAGGGIYEQYF.

The rearrangement joins TRBV6-4 to TRBJ2-2; 10 nucleotides agree with TRBD1. Unmatched junction bases numbered 3, after V lost 0 bases and J lost 5 bases. The CDR3 consists of 16 residues. Germline V gene data show CDR1 as MRHNA and CDR2 as SNTAGT. CDR3 in DNA: TGTGCCAGCAGTGACTCATTGGGACAGGGGACCGGGGAGCTGTTTTTT. Translating gives CASSDSLGQGTGELFF.

The V gene is TRBV11-3, the J gene TRBJ2-1; TRBD2 aligns across 11 bases. J lost 6 bases, V lost 6 bases, and 10 bases had no gene match. CDR3 length: 16 amino acids. Germline V gene lookup returns CDR1 SGHNT and CDR2 YENEEA. Here the CDR3 reads CASSPAPLAGGNEQFF. DNA for the CDR3: TGTGCCAGCAGTCCCGCCCCCCTAGCGGGAGGCAATGAGCAGTTCTTC.